This record covers a single T cell receptor (beta chain). Its antigen is unknown. Per-base qualities were not stored, and no clone one base away is much larger. This sample was included in a study of persistence of HIV-infected CD4 T cells (dated by TCRdb to 2018 to 2021). Concerning the study at large: The study isolated CMV- and HIV-1 Gag-responding CD4+ T cells from ART-treated individuals to examine antigen-driven clonal expansion of HIV-1-infected cells. The median time the participants had spent on suppressive ART was 8 years. Apart from a couple of participants who underwent leukapheresis at a single time point, peripheral blood samples of up to 180 mL were collected from participants at multiple time points. TCRbeta sequencing assessed the clonality of all cells in each sorted population, while proviral sequencing assessed the clonality of infected cells. In the cross-participant TCR cluster analysis, about 8 participants were included for CMV and more than five participants were included for Gag.

Sequences MNHEY (CDR1) and SVGAGI (CDR2) are obtained from the germline V gene. Taken from cysteine to phenylalanine, the CDR3 has 15 residues. Solely the CDR3 DNA is kept, with 45 bases framed from the first base. Trimming at the junction amounts to 6 bases on V and 1 base on J, and the germline ends lie 13 bases apart. The treatment or condition label, read with the paper, signifies: suppressive antiretroviral therapy. Lysates of CMV-infected fibroblasts at 10 ug/mL were used to stimulate the cells. Memory CD4+ T cells that did not respond, being CD40L-negative, CD69-negative and CD45RO-high, were sorted as memory populations depleted of antigen-responding cells. HIV-1-infected adults in whom suppressive ART had been started during chronic infection were enrolled as participants. For at least 4 years, the participants' plasma HIV-1 RNA had been undetectable, below 50 copies/mL. To be included, participants needed a CD4+ T cell count above 400 cells/uL and a positive CMV serology. Before stimulation, PBMCs were isolated using density centrifugation and depleted of CD8+ T cells. For roughly 17 hours, CD8-depleted PBMCs were stimulated with anti-CD28/CD49d costimulation, a CD40-blocking antibody, and enfuvirtide, which was added to prevent new infections. Cells were sorted on a Beckman Coulter MoFlo Legacy or XDP sorter, with propidium iodide excluding dead cells. Genomic DNA was extracted using the QIAamp DNA Mini Kit for samples with more than one million cells and using the Quick-DNA Microprep Kit for all other samples.

Summary of the overall study and its limitations: TCRbeta richness in CMV- and Gag-responding cells was significantly lower than in anti-CD3/anti-CD28-responding cells; CMV-responding cells had higher oligoclonality than CD3/CD28-stimulated and Gag-responding cells. Enrichment of degenerate expanded CDR3beta sequences was found in antigen-responding cells, suggesting convergent selection of CD4+ responses to CMV and Gag. Bulk TCR analyses could not be restricted to the rare CMV-responding cells that actually carried HIV-1 proviruses. Only a small number of individuals took part in the study, and only a limited range of antigens was tested. Within the same sorted populations, how oligoclonal the TCRs were correlated with how oligoclonal the proviruses were.

TCRbeta repertoires were sequenced from genomic DNA with the immunoSEQ hsTCRB assay version 4 in survey mode. For TCRbeta sequencing, genomic DNA was diluted to 10 ng/uL, and up to roughly 1 ug was used per sample. From the authors' description of their analysis: TCRbeta data were analyzed in ImmunoSeq Analyzer 3.0, with diversity computed on productive nucleotide rearrangements. Lower-bound TCR diversity was estimated with the improved Chao index, and clonality with the Gini coefficient using the Immunarch R package. Different nucleotide rearrangements encoding the same CDR3beta amino acid sequence were treated as distinct clonotypes. TCRbeta sequences significantly enriched in antigen-responding cells relative to anti-CD3/anti-CD28-activated cells were identified by differential abundance analysis. Using predicted peptide-MHC specificity as the basis, GLIPH2 grouped TCRs into clusters, both for each participant individually and for the merged data sets that combined participants. The clones in this table, taken by TCRdb from immuneACCESS, are in-frame only. Not every clone is retained; where verified, under half of the shortfall comes from an unresolved V gene, and the cause of the rest is unknown. Clone size and the V and J calls come from that table; the DNA yielded D and trimming. The sample profile shows some 48,000 clones; 70% to 80% of them were found once. 3% of the sample goes to the ten largest clones.

The sequence came from an adult man with HIV who was CMV-seropositive. Sequenced material: CD4+ T cells sorted from PBMCs after approximately 18-hour stimulation, taken from a patient who received antiretroviral therapy. The cell subset or site label here, explained by the study, means: CD40L-CD69- CD45RO-high memory CD4 T cells not responding to CMV lysate. This chain joins TRBV6-5 to TRBJ1-5; TRBD1 might be the D gene, on 5 matching bases. The CDR3 loop reads CASSSSTVSNQPQHF. At the DNA level, the sequence is TGTGCCAGCAGCTCCTCGACAGTCAGCAATCAGCCCCAGCATTTT.